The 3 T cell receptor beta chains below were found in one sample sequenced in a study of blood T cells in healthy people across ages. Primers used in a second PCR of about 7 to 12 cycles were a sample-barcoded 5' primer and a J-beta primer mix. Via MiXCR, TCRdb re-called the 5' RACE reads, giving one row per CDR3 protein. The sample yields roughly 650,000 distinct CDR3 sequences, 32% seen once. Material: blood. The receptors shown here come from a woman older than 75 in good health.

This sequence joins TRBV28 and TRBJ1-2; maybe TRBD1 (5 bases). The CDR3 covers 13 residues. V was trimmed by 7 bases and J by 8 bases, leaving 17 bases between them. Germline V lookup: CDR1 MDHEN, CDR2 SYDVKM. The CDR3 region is CASTPLRGGGYTF. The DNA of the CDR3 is TGTGCCAGCACTCCCCTACGGGGGGGAGGCTACACCTTC.

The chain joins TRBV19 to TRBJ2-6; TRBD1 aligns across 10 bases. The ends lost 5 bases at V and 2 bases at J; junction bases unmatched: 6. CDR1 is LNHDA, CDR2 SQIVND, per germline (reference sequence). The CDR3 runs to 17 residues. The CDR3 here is CASSARDRGAGANVLTF. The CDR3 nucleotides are TGTGCCAGTAGTGCCCGGGACAGGGGTGCTGGGGCCAACGTCCTGACTTTC.

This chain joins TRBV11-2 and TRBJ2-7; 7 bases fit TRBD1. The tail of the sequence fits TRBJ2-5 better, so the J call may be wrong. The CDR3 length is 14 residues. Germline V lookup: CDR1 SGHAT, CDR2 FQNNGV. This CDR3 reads CASSRGGTAETQYF. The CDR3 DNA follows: TGTGCCAGCAGCCGAGGTGGGACAGCAGAGACCCAGTACTTC.